The rows below give T cell receptor beta chains drawn from one sample of a study of T-cell memory formation after mild COVID-19. Via MiXCR, TCRdb re-called the 5' RACE reads, giving one row per CDR3 protein. This table has hundreds of thousands of distinct CDR3 sequences, about an eighth appearing once. Material for sequencing was PBMCs or a T cell subset sorted from them (not recorded which). The receptors derive from a man between 18 and 29 years old who had mild COVID-19 (a few samples of this study predate the infection). Cell type and time point are not known. Each CDR3 is given without its conserved first and last residue.

cdr3_aa v_call
ASSQGPGTTNTGELF TRBV4-3
ASSGDVRQPQH TRBV6-5
AIRTGVYGYT TRBV10-3
ASSLATVADTQY TRBV5-1
ASSKGLADTYEQY TRBV7-9
ASSLATGTDTQY TRBV5-1
ASSGQGTGELF TRBV27
SADGDSSTDTQY TRBV20-1
ATSERDIHEQF TRBV24-1
ASRRTSGGYEQY TRBV2
ASSQTGLSQPQH TRBV3-1
SAGQGDYGYT TRBV20-1
ASSFEGVQPQH TRBV5-1
ASSLDAAKETQY TRBV5-4
ASSEPGQGRYEQY TRBV10-2
ASSLGRLANEQF TRBV27
ASSLMTSANGELF TRBV7-6
ASSDKLGTGRNTEAF TRBV6-2/TRBV6-3
SVDAGGGDIQY TRBV29-1
ATSRDGKDQPQH TRBV15
ASSLSQADYEQY TRBV7-9
ASSLGVGFQTQY TRBV5-1
AISESTAGAETQY TRBV10-3
ASSLDYTYNEQF TRBV5-4
ASSLTLGARNTEAF TRBV5-1
ASSFSGGWADTQY TRBV7-2
SVETGGLSGANVLT TRBV29-1
ASSEDGYEQY TRBV2
ASSLDEGRNEQF TRBV5-4
ASSSVYEQY TRBV5-1
ASSRDGGDEQF TRBV10-1
SAEGTGLAEAF TRBV29-1
ASSLVGNTGEQY TRBV12-3/TRBV12-4
ASQLTGGAIEQF TRBV5-1
ASSPQGYDGYT TRBV5-1
ASRRRQNTSSYNEQF TRBV23-1
ASSLVGKSGEQY TRBV7-9
ASSLGWSTDTQY TRBV5-1
SVGGDTYEQY TRBV29-1
ASSLVGTVNRTGELF TRBV5-1
ATSAPDRNYGYT TRBV24-1
ASSLGILAKNIQY TRBV5-1